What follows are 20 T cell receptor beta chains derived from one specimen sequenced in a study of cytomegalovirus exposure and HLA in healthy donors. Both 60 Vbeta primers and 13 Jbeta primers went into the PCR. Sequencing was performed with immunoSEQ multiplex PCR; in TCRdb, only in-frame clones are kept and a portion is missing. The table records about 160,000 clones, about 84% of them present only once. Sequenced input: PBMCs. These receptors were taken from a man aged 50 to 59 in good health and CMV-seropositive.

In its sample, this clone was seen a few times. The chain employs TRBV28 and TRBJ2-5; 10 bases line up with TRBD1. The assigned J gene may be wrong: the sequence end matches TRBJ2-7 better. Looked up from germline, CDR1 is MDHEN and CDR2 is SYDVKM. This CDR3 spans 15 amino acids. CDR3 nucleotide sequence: TGTGCCAGCAGCTGGGGGACAGGGGTAACCTACGAGCAGTACTTC. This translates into CASSWGTGVTYEQYF.

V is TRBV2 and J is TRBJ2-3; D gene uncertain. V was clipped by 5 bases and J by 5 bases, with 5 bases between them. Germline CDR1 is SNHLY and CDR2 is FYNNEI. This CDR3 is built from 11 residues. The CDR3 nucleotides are TGTGCCAGCAGTCCAGGAGATACGCAGTATTTT. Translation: CASSPGDTQYF.

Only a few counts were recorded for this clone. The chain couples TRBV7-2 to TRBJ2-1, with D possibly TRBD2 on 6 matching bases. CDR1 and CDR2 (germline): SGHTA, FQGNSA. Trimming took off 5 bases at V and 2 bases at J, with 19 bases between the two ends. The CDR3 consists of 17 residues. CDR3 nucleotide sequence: TGTGCCAGCAGCCCGCGATCGACTTGGGGGGCCTACAATGAGCAGTTCTTC. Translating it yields CASSPRSTWGAYNEQFF.

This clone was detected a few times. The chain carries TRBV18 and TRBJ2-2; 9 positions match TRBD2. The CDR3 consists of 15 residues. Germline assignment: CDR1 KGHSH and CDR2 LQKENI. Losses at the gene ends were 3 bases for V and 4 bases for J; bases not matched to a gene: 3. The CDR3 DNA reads TGTGCCAGCTCACCGTTGACTAGCGGCACCGGGGAGCTGTTTTTT. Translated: CASSPLTSGTGELFF.

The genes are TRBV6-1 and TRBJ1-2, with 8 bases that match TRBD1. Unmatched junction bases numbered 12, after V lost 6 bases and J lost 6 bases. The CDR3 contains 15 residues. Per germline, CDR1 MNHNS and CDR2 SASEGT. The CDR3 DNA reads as TGTGCCAGCAGCAGACACCCGGGACAGGCGGATGGCTACACCTTC. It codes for CASSRHPGQADGYTF.

CDR3 sequence: CATTGRMVKPHSPLHF. The CDR3 DNA reads as TGTGCCACGACAGGGAGGATGGTAAAACCTCATTCACCCCTCCACTTT. V is TRBV2 and J is TRBJ1-6; 7 bases line up with TRBD1. CDR1 is SNHLY and CDR2 is FYNNEI in the germline V gene. This CDR3 region has 16 residues. Trimming cost V 10 bases and J 8 bases; bases outside gene matches: 17. The entire variable domain, with the rest obtained from reference TRBV2 and TRBJ1-6, is as follows: EPEVTQTPSHQVTQMGQEVILRCVPISNHLYFYWYRQILGQKVEFLVSFYNNEISEKSEIFDDQFSVERPDGSNFTLKIRSTKLEDSAMYFCATTGRMVKPHSPLHFGNGTRLTVT.

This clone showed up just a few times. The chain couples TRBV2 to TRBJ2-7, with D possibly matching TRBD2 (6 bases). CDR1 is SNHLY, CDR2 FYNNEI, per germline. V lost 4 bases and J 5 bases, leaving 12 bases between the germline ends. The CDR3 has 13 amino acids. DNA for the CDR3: TGTGCCAGCAGTGGGGACTTACCCCACGAGCAGTACTTC. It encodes CASSGDLPHEQYF.

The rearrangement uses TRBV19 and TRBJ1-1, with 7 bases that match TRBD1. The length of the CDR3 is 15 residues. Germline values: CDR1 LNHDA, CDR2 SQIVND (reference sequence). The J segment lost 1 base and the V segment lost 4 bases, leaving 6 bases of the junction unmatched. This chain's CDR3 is CASSTPGQKNTEAFF. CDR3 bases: TGTGCCAGTAGTACGCCGGGACAGAAGAACACTGAAGCTTTCTTT.

CDR3 DNA sequence: TGTGCCAGCAGTATGGACAGGGATAATTCACCCCTCCACTTT. Amino acids: CASSMDRDNSPLHF. The rearrangement joins TRBV6-1 to TRBJ1-6, with TRBD1 matching over 8 bases. With V trimmed by 5 bases and J by 5 bases, 2 bases remained unmatched. The CDR3 extends over 14 amino acids. Germline V CDR1 and CDR2: MNHNS, SASEGT.

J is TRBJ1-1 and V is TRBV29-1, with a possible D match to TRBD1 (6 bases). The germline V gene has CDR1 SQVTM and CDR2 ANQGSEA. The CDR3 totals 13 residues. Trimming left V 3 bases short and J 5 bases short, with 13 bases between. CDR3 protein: CSVDQGMVTEAFF. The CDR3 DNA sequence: TGCAGCGTTGATCAGGGGATGGTGACTGAAGCTTTCTTT.

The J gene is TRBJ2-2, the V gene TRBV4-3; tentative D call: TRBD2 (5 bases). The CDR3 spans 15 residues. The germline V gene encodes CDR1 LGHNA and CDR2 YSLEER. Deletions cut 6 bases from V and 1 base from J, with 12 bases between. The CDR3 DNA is TGCGCCAGCAGTCGGGGTGGAGTGAACACCGGGGAGCTGTTTTTT. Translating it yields CASSRGGVNTGELFF.

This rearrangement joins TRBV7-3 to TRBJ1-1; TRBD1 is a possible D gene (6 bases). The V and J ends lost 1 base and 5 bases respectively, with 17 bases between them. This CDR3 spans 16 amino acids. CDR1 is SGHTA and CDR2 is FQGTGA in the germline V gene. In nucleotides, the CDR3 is TGTGCCAGCAGCTTAAGAAGGCAGGGGTTGGGAACTGAAGCTTTCTTT. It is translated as CASSLRRQGLGTEAFF.

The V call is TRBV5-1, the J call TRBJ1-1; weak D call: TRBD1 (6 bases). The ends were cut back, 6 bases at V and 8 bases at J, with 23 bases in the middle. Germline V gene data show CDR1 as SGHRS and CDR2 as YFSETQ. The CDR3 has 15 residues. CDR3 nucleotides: TGCGCCAGCACCGGTTCAGGGACGAAGGGGGAGGAAGCTTTCTTT. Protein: CASTGSGTKGEEAFF.

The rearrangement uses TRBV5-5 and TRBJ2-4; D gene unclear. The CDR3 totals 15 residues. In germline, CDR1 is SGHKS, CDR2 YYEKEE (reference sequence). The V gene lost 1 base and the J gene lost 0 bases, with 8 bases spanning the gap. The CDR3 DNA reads TGTGCCAGCAGCTTGACTGTGGTAGCCAAAAACATTCAGTACTTC. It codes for CASSLTVVAKNIQYF.

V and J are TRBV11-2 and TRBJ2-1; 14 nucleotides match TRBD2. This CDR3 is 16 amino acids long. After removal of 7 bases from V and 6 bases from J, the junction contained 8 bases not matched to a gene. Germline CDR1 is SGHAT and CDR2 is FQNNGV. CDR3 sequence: CASNFLGLAGVNEQFF. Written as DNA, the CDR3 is TGTGCCAGCAATTTCTTGGGACTAGCGGGGGTCAATGAGCAGTTCTTC.

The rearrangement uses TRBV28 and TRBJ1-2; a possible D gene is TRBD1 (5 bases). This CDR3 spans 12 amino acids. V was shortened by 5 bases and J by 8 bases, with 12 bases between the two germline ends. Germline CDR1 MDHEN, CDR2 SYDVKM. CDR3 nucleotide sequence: TGTGCCAGCAGTATCGCCCGGGGGGGCTACACCTTC. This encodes CASSIARGGYTF.

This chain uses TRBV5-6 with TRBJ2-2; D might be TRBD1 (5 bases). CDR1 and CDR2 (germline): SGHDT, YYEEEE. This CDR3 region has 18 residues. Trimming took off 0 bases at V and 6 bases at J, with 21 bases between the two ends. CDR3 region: CASSLVGQGIIGSGELFF. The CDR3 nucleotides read TGTGCCAGCAGCTTGGTTGGTCAGGGTATAATTGGATCCGGGGAGCTGTTTTTT.

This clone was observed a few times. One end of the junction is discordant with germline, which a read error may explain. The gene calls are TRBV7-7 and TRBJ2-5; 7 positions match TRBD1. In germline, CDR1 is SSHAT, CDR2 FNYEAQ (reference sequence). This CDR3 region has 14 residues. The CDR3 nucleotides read TGTGCTAGCAGCCCGAACAGGGGACAAGAGACCCAGTACTTC. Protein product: CASSPNRGQETQYF.

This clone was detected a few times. The DNA for the CDR3 is TGTGCCAGTAATAACAGGGAAAGCAATCAGCCCCAGCATTTT. It encodes CASNNRESNQPQHF. The rearrangement links TRBV19 to TRBJ1-5; possible D gene TRBD1, 6 bases. The CDR3 extends over 14 amino acids. V lost 7 bases and J 1 base, leaving 11 bases between the germline ends. Looked up from germline, CDR1 is LNHDA and CDR2 is SQIVND (reference sequence).

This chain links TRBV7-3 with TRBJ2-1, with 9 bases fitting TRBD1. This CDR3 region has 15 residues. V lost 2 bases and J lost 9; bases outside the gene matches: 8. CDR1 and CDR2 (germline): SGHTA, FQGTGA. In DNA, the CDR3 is TGTGCCAGCAGCTTATCGGGACAGGGACAGAGTGAGCAGTTCTTC. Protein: CASSLSGQGQSEQFF.